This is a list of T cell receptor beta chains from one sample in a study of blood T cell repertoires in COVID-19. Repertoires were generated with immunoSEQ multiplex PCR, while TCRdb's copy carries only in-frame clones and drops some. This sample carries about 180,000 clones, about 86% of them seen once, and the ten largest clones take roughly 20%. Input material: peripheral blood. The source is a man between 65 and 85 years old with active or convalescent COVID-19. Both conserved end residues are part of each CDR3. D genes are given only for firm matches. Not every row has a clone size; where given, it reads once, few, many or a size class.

TGTGCCAGCAGCTCACAGCTCAACACCGGGGAGCTGTTTTTT	CASSSQLNTGELFF	-	TRBV25-1	TRBJ2-2	-
TGTGCCACCCGGTGGAGCTCTGGAAACACCATATATTTT	CATRWSSGNTIYF	-	TRBV15	TRBJ1-3	once
TGTGCCAGCAGCCCTTACCCCGCGGCCGCGTCCTATGGCTACACCTTC	CASSPYPAAASYGYTF	-	TRBV7-2	TRBJ1-2	once
TGCAGCGTTGCCGGGACTAGCGGGAGAATCTCCTACAATGAGCAGTTCTTC	CSVAGTSGRISYNEQFF	TRBD2	TRBV29-1	TRBJ2-1	-
TGCGCCAGCAGCCCTGAGGGGGGGGCAGGAGAGACCCAGTACTTC	CASSPEGGAGETQYF	-	TRBV5-1	TRBJ2-5	-
TGTGCCAGCAGCGCACCCACAGGGGGCGGGAATCAGCCCCAGCATTTT	CASSAPTGGGNQPQHF	TRBD1	TRBV9	TRBJ1-5	-
TGCAGCGTTGGCATGGACACCACATCACCCCTCCACTTT	CSVGMDTTSPLHF	-	TRBV29-1	TRBJ1-6	-
TGTGCCAGCTCACCACGACAGGGACATAGCTCTGGGGCCAACGTCCTGACTTTC	CASSPRQGHSSGANVLTF	TRBD1	TRBV18	TRBJ2-6	-
TGTGCTAGTGGTTGGAGACAGGGATCCGGGAACACTGAAGCTTTCTTT	CASGWRQGSGNTEAFF	TRBD1	TRBV12-5	TRBJ1-1	-
TGTGCCAGCAGCGAATCGGGGGTTTACACCGGGGAGCTGTTTTTT	CASSESGVYTGELFF	-	TRBV9	TRBJ2-2	-
TGCGCCAGCAGCTTGGCCGTGGTACAACCCAGCTATGGCTACACCTTC	CASSLAVVQPSYGYTF	-	TRBV5-1	TRBJ1-2	-
TGCGCCAGCAAGGACACCGCAGAAAAACTGTTTTTT	CASKDTAEKLFF	-	TRBV5-1	TRBJ1-4	-
TGTGCCAGCAGTGTGGGGGCTTGGGACGAGCAGTACTTC	CASSVGAWDEQYF	-	TRBV28	TRBJ2-7	-
TGCGCCAGCAGCCAGAGACAGGGGGCTGATGAGCAGTACTTC	CASSQRQGADEQYF	TRBD1	TRBV4-1	TRBJ2-7	-
TGCGCCAGCAGCTTAGGACAAGCGAACACTGAAGCTTTCTTT	CASSLGQANTEAFF	-	TRBV5-1	TRBJ1-1	-
TGTGCCTGGAGTGTACGCAGAGAGACCCAGTACTTC	CAWSVRRETQYF	-	TRBV30	TRBJ2-5	-
TGTGCCTGGAGCGGACAGTATAATTCACCCCTCCACTTT	CAWSGQYNSPLHF	-	TRBV30	TRBJ1-6	-
TGTGCCAGCAGCCAACAGGGGACCTATGGCTACACCTTC	CASSQQGTYGYTF	-	TRBV3-1/TRBV3-2	TRBJ1-2	-
TGTGCCAGCAGCACAGGGGGCCGCACTGAAGCTTTCTTT	CASSTGGRTEAFF	TRBD1	TRBV11-2	TRBJ1-1	-
TGTGCCAGCAGTTCCACCCGCACACTCCGGGACAGCACCCAGCCCCAGCATTTT	CASSSTRTLRDSTQPQHF	TRBD1	TRBV6-2/TRBV6-3	TRBJ1-5	-
TGCGCCAGCAGCTTGCACAGGTCGGTTGGGGAGCAGTACTTC	CASSLHRSVGEQYF	-	TRBV5-1	TRBJ2-7	-
TGTGCCAGCAGCTTTGACAGTGCCACTGAAGCTTTCTTT	CASSFDSATEAFF	-	TRBV5-4	TRBJ1-1	-
TGTGCCAGTCGGGACAGATCCCGCCACGAGCAGTACTTC	CASRDRSRHEQYF	TRBD1	TRBV19	TRBJ2-7	-
TGTGCCCGATACAGGGGGGAAGAGAAAGGTGAAGCTTTCTTT	CARYRGEEKGEAFF	TRBD1	TRBV5-3	TRBJ1-1	-
TGTGCCAGCTCACCTTCTGCGCTCCGTACAGGGACAGGGAACACTGAAGCTTTCTTT	CASSPSALRTGTGNTEAFF	TRBD1	TRBV18	TRBJ1-1	-
TGCGCCAGCAGCTTGGTATTCGCACAGATCGAGACCCAGTACTTC	CASSLVFAQIETQYF	-	TRBV5-1	TRBJ2-5	-
TGTGCCTGGACCCGGACAGGGGGCCCCTATGGCTACACCTTC	CAWTRTGGPYGYTF	TRBD1	TRBV30	TRBJ1-2	-
TGTGCCAGCAGCCGGACTAGCGGGGGTTTGAATGAGCAGTTCTTC	CASSRTSGGLNEQFF	TRBD2	TRBV7-2	TRBJ2-1	-
TGTGCCAGCAGTGGCGGGGTCAGGGGGAGGACTGAAGCTTTCTTT	CASSGGVRGRTEAFF	TRBD1	TRBV28	TRBJ1-1	-
TGCGCCAGCAGCCAGAGCGGACTAGCGGGAGTACTGGATACGCAGTATTTT	CASSQSGLAGVLDTQYF	TRBD2	TRBV4-1	TRBJ2-3	-
TGTGCCAGCAGATCGCTGACTAGCGGGAGTGCGTCAGATACGCAGTATTTT	CASRSLTSGSASDTQYF	TRBD2	TRBV7-8	TRBJ2-3	-
TGCAGCGTTCTTAAACGGTTGAACACTGAAGCTTTCTTT	CSVLKRLNTEAFF	-	TRBV29-1	TRBJ1-1	-
TGTGCCAGCAGCTTTGCCCCTAGCGGGGTACCTGAGCAGTTCTTC	CASSFAPSGVPEQFF	TRBD2	TRBV5-5	TRBJ2-1	-
TGTGCCAGCAGCACCCCCTATGGGGGGAGGAATTCACCCCTCCACTTT	CASSTPYGGRNSPLHF	-	TRBV6-2/TRBV6-3	TRBJ1-6	-